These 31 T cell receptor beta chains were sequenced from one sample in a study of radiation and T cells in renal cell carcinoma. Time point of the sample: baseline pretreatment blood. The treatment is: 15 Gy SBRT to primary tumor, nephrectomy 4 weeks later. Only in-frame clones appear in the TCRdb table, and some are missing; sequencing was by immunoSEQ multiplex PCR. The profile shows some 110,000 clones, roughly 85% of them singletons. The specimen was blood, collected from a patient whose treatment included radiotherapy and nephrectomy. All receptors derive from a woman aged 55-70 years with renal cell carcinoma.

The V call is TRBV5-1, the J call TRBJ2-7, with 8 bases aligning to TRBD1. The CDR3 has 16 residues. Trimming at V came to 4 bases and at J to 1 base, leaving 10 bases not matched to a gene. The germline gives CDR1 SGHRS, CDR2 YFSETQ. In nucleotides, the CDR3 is TGCGCCAGCAGCGGAATTCAGGGGGCCATTTCCTACGAGCAGTACTTC. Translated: CASSGIQGAISYEQYF.

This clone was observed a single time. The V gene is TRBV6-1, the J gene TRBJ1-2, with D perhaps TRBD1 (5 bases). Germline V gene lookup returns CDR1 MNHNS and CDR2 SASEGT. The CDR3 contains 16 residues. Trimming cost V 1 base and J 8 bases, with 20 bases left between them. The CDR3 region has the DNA TGTGCCAGCAGTGAAGTCGAGGGACTGATGTTTAGGGGCTACACCTTC. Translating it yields CASSEVEGLMFRGYTF.

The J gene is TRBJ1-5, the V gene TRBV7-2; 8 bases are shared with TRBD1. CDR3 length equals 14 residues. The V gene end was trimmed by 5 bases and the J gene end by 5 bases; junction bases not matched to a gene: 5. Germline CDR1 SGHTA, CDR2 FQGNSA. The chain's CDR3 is CASSPPTGDQPQHF. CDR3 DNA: TGTGCCAGCAGCCCCCCGACAGGGGATCAGCCCCAGCATTTT.

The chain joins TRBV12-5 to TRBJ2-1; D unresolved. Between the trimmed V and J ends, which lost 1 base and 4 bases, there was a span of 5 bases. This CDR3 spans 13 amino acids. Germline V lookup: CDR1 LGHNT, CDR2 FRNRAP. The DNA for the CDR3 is TGTGCTAGTGGTTTGGGACCTTACAATGAGCAGTTCTTC. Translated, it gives CASGLGPYNEQFF.

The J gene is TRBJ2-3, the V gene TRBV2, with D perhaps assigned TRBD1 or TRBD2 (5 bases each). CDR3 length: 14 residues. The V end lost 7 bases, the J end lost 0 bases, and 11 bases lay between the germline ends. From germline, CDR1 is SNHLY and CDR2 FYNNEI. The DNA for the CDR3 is TGTGCCAGCACCCGGGACGGTAGCACAGATACGCAGTATTTT. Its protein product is CASTRDGSTDTQYF.

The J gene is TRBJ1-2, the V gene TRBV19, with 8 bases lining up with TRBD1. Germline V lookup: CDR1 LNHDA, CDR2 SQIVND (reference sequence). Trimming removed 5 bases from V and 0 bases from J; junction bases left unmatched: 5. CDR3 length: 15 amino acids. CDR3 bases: TGTGCCAGTAGTTTTACAGGGGGATCTAACTATGGCTACACCTTC. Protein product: CASSFTGGSNYGYTF.

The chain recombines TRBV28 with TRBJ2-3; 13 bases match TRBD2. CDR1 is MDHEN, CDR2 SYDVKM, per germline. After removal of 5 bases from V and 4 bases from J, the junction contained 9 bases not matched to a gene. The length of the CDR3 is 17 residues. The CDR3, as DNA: TGTGCCAGCAGTCCCACTAGCGGGAGGGCCGGCGCAGATACGCAGTATTTT. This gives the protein CASSPTSGRAGADTQYF.

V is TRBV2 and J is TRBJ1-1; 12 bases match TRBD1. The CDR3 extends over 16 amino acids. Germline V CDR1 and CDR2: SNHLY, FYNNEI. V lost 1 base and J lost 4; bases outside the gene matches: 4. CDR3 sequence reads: CASSEGGQGAFTEAFF. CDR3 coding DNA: TGTGCCAGCAGTGAAGGGGGACAGGGGGCTTTCACTGAAGCTTTCTTT.

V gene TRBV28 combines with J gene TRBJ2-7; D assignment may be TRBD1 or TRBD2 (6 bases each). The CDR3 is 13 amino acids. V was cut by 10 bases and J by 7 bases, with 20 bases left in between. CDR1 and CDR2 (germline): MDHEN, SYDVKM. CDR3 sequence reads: CATRRGALWEQYF. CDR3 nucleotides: TGTGCCACCCGGAGGGGGGCCCTATGGGAGCAGTACTTC.

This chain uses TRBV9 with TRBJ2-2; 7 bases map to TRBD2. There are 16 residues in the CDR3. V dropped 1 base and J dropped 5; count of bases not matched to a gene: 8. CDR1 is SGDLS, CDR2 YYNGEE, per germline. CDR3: CASSVRAGEGTGELFF. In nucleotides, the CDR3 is TGTGCCAGCAGCGTAAGGGCGGGAGAGGGAACCGGGGAGCTGTTTTTT.

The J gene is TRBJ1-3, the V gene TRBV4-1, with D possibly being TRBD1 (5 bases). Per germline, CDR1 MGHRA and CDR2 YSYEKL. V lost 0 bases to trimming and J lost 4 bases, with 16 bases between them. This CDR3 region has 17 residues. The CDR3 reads CASSQEGGMLTGNTIYF. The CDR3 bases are TGCGCCAGCAGCCAAGAGGGGGGGATGTTGACAGGAAACACCATATATTTT.

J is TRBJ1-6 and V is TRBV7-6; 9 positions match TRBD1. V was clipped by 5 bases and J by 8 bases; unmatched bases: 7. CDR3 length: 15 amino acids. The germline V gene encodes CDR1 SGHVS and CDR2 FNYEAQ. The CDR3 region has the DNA TGTGCCAGCAGCGCCTCCGGGACAGGGTATTCACCCCTCCACTTT. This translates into CASSASGTGYSPLHF.

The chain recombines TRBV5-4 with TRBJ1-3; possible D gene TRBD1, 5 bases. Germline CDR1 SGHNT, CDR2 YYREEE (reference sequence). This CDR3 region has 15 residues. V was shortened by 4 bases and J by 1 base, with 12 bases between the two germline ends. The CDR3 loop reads CASSLTGGSGNTIYF. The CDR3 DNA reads TGTGCCAGCAGCCTGACCGGGGGGTCTGGAAACACCATATATTTT.

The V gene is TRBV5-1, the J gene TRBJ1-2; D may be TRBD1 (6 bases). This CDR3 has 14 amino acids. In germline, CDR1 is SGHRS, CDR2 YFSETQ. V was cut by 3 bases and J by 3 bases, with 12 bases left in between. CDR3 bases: TGCGCCAGCAGCTGGACAGAGGCCTACTATGGCTACACCTTC. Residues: CASSWTEAYYGYTF.

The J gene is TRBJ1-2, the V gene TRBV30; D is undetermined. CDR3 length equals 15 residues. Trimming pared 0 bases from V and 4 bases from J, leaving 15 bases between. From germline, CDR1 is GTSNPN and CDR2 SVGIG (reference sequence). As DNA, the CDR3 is TGTGCCTGGAGTGTAATTAGCGGAGTCATCTATGGCTACACCTTC. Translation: CAWSVISGVIYGYTF. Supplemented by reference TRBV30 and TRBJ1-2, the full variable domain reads SQTIHQWPATLVQPVGSPLSLECTVEGTSNPNLYWYRQAAGRGLQLLFYSVGIGQISSEVPQNLSASRPQDRQFILSSKKLLLSDSGFYLCAWSVISGVIYGYTFGSGTRLTVV.

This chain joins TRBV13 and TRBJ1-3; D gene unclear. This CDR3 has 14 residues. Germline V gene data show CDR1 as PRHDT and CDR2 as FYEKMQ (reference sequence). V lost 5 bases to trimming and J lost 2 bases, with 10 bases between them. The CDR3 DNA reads TGTGCCAGCAGCAGAGATGCAGCTGGAAACACCATATATTTT. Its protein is CASSRDAAGNTIYF.

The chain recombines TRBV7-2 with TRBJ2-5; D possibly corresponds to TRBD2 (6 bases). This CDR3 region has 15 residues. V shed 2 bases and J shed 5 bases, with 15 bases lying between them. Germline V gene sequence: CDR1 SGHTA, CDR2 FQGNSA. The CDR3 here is CASSLRPGAGETQYF. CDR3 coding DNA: TGTGCCAGCAGCTTAAGGCCCGGGGCGGGGGAGACCCAGTACTTC.

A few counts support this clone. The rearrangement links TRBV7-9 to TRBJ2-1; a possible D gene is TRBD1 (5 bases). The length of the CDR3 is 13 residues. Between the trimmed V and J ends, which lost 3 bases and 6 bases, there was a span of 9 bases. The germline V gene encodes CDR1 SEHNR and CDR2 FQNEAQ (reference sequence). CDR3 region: CASSLPGSNEQFF. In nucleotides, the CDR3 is TGTGCCAGCAGCTTGCCAGGGTCCAATGAGCAGTTCTTC.

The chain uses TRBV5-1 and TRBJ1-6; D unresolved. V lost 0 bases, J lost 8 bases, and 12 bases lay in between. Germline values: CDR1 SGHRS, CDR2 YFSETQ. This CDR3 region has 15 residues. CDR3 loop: CASSLESGSDSPLHF. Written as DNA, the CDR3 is TGCGCCAGCAGCTTGGAATCGGGGAGCGATTCACCCCTCCACTTT.

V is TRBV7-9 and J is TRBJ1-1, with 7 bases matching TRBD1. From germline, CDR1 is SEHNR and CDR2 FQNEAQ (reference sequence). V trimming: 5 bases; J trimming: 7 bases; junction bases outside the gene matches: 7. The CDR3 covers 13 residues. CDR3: CASSDIRQGEAFF. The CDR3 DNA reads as TGTGCCAGCAGCGACATTCGACAGGGTGAAGCTTTCTTT. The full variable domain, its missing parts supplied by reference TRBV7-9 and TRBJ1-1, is DTGVSQNPRHKITKRGQNVTFRCDPISEHNRLYWYRQTLGQGPEFLTYFQNEAQLEKSRLLSDRFSAERPKGSFSTLEIQRTEQGDSAMYLCASSDIRQGEAFFGQGTRLTVV.

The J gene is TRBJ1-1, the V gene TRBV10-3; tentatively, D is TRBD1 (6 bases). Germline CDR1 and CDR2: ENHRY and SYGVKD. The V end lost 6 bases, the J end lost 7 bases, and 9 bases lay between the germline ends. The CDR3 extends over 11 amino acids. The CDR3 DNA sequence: TGTGCCATCAGGGACAGCCTTGAAGCTTTCTTT. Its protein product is CAIRDSLEAFF.

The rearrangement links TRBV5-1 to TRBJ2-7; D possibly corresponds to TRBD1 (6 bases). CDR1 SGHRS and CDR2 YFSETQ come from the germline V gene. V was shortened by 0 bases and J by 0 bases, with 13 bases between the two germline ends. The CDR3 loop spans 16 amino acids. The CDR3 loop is CASSLASGQISYEQYF. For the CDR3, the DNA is TGCGCCAGCAGCTTGGCCTCTGGACAGATCTCCTACGAGCAGTACTTC.

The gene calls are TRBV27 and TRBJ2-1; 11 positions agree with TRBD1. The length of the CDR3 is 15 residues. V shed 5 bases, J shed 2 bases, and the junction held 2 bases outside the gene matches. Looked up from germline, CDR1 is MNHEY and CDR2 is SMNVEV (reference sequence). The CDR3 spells CASSRTGGTYNEQFF. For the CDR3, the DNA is TGTGCCAGCAGTCGGACAGGGGGCACCTACAATGAGCAGTTCTTC.

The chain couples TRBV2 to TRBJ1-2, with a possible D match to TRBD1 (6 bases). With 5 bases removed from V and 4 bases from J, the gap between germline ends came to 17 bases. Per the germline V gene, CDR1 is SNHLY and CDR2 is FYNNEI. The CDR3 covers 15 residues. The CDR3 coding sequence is TGTGCCAGCAGTAAAGATACGACAGGTATCTATGGCTACACCTTC. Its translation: CASSKDTTGIYGYTF.

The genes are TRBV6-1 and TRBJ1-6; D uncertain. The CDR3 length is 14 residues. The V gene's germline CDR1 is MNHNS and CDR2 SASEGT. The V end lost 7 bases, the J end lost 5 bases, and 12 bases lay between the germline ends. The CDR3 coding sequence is TGTGCCAGCAACAGCGACACGGATAATTCACCCCTCCACTTT. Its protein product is CASNSDTDNSPLHF.

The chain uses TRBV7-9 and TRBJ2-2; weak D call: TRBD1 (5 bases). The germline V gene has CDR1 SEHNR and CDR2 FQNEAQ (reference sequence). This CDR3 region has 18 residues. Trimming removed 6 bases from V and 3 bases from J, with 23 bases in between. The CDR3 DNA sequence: TGTGCCAGCAGAGCAAAGGGGTACAGGAACCCGGACACCGGGGAGCTGTTTTTT. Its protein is CASRAKGYRNPDTGELFF.

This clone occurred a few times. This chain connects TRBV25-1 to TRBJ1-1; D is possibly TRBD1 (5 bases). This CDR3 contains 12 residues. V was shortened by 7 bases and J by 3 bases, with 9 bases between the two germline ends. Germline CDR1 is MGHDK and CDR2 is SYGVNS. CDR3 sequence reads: CASIGTYTEAFF. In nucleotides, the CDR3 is TGTGCCAGCATCGGGACCTACACTGAAGCTTTCTTT.

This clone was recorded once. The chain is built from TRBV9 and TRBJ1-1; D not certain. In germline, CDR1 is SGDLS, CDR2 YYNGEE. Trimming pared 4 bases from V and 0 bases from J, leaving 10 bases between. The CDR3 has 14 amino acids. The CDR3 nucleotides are TGTGCCAGCAGCCGGAGGGCCATGAACACTGAAGCTTTCTTT. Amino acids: CASSRRAMNTEAFF. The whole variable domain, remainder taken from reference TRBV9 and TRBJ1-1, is DSGVTQTPKHLITATGQRVTLRCSPRSGDLSVYWYQQSLDQGLQFLIQYYNGEERAKGNILERFSAQQFPDLHSELNLSSLELGDSALYFCASSRRAMNTEAFFGQGTRLTVV.

CDR3: CASSLGTGTERIETQYF. The CDR3 bases are TGTGCCAGCAGCTTGGGGACCGGGACGGAGAGGATTGAGACCCAGTACTTC. The chain joins TRBV9 to TRBJ2-5; D may be TRBD1 or TRBD2 (5 bases each). V lost 4 bases and J 5 bases, leaving 24 bases between the germline ends. The CDR3 covers 17 residues. The germline V gene has CDR1 SGDLS and CDR2 YYNGEE.

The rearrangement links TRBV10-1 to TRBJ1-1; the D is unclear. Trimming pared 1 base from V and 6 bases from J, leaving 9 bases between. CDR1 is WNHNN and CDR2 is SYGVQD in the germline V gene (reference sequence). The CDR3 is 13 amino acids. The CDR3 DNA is TGCGCCAGCAGTGAGTTCCAGGCAGCTGAAGCTTTCTTT. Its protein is CASSEFQAAEAFF.

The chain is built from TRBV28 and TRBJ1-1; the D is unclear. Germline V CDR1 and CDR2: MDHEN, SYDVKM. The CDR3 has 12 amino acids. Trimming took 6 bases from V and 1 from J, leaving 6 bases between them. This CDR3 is CASRRPNTEAFF. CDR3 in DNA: TGTGCCAGCAGACGTCCGAACACTGAAGCTTTCTTT. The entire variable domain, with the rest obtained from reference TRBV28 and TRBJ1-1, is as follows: DVKVTQSSRYLVKRTGEKVFLECVQDMDHENMFWYRQDPGLGLRLIYFSYDVKMKEKGDIPEGYSVSREKKERFSLILESASTNQTSMYLCASRRPNTEAFFGQGTRLTVV.